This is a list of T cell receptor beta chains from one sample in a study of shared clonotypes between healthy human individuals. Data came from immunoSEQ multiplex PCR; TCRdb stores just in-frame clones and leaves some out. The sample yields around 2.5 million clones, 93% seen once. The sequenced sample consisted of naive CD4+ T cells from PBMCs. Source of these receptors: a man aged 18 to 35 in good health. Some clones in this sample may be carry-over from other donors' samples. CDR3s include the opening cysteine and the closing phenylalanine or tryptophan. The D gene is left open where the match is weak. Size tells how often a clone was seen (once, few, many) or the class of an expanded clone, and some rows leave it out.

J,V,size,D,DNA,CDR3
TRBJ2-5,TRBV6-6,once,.,TGTGCCAGCAGAGGACAGCCCCAAGAGACCCAGTACTTC,CASRGQPQETQYF
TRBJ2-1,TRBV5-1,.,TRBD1,TGCGCCAGCAGCTTACAGGGGGCGCAGAATGAGCAGTTCTTC,CASSLQGAQNEQFF
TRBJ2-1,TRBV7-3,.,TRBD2,TGTGCCAGCAGCACAGGGACTAGCGGGAGGTATGAGCAGTTCTTC,CASSTGTSGRYEQFF
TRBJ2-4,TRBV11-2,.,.,TGTGCCAGCACCCAGTGGGGGGGCCTAGCCAAAAACATTCAGTACTTC,CASTQWGGLAKNIQYF
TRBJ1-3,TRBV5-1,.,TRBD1,TGCGCCAGCAGCCCGGAGACAGGGGGCTCAGGAGGAAACACCATATATTTT,CASSPETGGSGGNTIYF
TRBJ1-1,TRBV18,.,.,TGTGCCAGCTCACCTGGGAGAAACACTGAAGCTTTCTTT,CASSPGRNTEAFF
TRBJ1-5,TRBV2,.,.,TGTGCCAGCAGACCCACGGGGGAAAATCAGCCCCAGCATTTT,CASRPTGENQPQHF
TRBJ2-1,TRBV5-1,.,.,TGCGCCAGCAGCTTGGAGGACAATGAGCAGTTCTTC,CASSLEDNEQFF
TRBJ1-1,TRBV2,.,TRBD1,TGTGCCAGCAGTTTTGCCCCGGGGACAGGCCGGACTGAAGCTTTCTTT,CASSFAPGTGRTEAFF
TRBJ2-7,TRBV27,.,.,TGTGCCAGCAGGGCCCGGACAGACGGAACCTACGAGCAGTACTTC,CASRARTDGTYEQYF
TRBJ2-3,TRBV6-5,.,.,TGTGCCAGCACCAGCGGAGATACGCAGTATTTT,CASTSGDTQYF
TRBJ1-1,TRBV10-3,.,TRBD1,TGTGCCATCAGTGAGTCGAGACAGGGTGTCACTGAAGCTTTCTTT,CAISESRQGVTEAFF
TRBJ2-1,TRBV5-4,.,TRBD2,TGTGCCAGCAGCACCTCCCGGGAGGGTTACAATGAGCAGTTCTTC,CASSTSREGYNEQFF
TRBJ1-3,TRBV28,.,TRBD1,TGTGCCAGCAGTAACCGGGACAGGGCCGGAAACACCATATATTTT,CASSNRDRAGNTIYF